The 29 T cell receptor beta chains in this list originate from one sample, sequenced in a study of shared clonotypes between healthy human individuals. Data came from immunoSEQ multiplex PCR; TCRdb stores just in-frame clones and leaves some out. The sample gives around 1.1 million clones, around 77% of which show up once; 0.85% to 1% is in the top ten. The sequencing input was memory CD4+ T cells from PBMCs. As to subset: CD45RA-negative fraction. The source of these receptors is a man aged 18 to 29 in good health. Some clones in this sample may be carry-over from other donors' samples.

The rearrangement joins TRBV29-1 to TRBJ2-3; 9 nucleotides agree with TRBD2. The CDR3 contains 13 residues. Losses at the gene ends were 6 bases for V and 2 bases for J; bases not matched to a gene: 3. Looked up from germline, CDR1 is SQVTM and CDR2 is ANQGSEA. The CDR3 reads CSVVAGVTDTQYF. CDR3 nucleotide sequence: TGCAGCGTCGTAGCGGGAGTCACAGATACGCAGTATTTT.

V usage is TRBV27 and J usage is TRBJ1-1; 7 nucleotides align to TRBD1. V shed 6 bases and J 3 bases; nucleotides not matched to a gene: 7. The CDR3 is 14 residues long. Germline assignment: CDR1 MNHEY and CDR2 SMNVEV (reference sequence). CDR3 sequence: CASRTGQLDTEAFF. In DNA form, the CDR3 reads TGTGCCAGCAGGACGGGACAGCTTGACACTGAAGCTTTCTTT.

The J gene is TRBJ2-2, the V gene TRBV5-4; D possibly matches TRBD1 or TRBD2 (5 bases each). V lost 1 base and J lost 5, with 15 bases in between. Germline loops: CDR1 SGHNT, CDR2 YYREEE (reference sequence). The CDR3 consists of 16 residues. CDR3 sequence (DNA): TGTGCCAGCAGCTTGCCGGGGACGATAGGGACCGGGGAGCTGTTTTTT. It codes for CASSLPGTIGTGELFF.

V gene TRBV5-1 combines with J gene TRBJ1-4; 7 nucleotides line up with TRBD1. Germline loops: CDR1 SGHRS, CDR2 YFSETQ. This CDR3 is 16 amino acids long. The ends lost 4 bases at V and 4 bases at J; junction bases unmatched: 10. The CDR3 here is CASSQGPGQSNEKLFF. CDR3 DNA: TGCGCCAGCAGCCAAGGCCCGGGACAGAGTAATGAAAAACTGTTTTTT.

The CDR3 region is CASSERDGYTDTQYF. As DNA, the CDR3 is TGTGCCAGCAGTGAAAGAGACGGCTACACAGATACGCAGTATTTT. The chain links TRBV2 to TRBJ2-3; D remains ambiguous. Germline V CDR1 and CDR2: SNHLY, FYNNEI. V was shortened by 2 bases and J by 2 bases, with 11 bases between the two germline ends. CDR3 length equals 15 residues. Combining the CDR3 with reference TRBV2 and TRBJ2-3 gives the whole variable domain EPEVTQTPSHQVTQMGQEVILRCVPISNHLYFYWYRQILGQKVEFLVSFYNNEISEKSEIFDDQFSVERPDGSNFTLKIRSTKLEDSAMYFCASSERDGYTDTQYFGPGTRLTVL.

The chain recombines TRBV10-3 with TRBJ2-5; tentatively, D is TRBD1 (6 bases). Germline CDR1 is ENHRY and CDR2 is SYGVKD. The CDR3 is made up of 14 amino acids. V dropped 4 bases and J dropped 5 bases, with 14 bases sitting between them. This CDR3 reads CAISGSGTRETQYF. The DNA for the CDR3 is TGTGCCATCAGTGGTTCCGGGACACGGGAGACCCAGTACTTC.

The chain carries TRBV5-1 and TRBJ2-3, with 8 bases lining up with TRBD2. This CDR3 is built from 14 residues. Germline trimming cut 3 bases from V and 2 bases from J; bases unmatched to any gene: 2. In germline, CDR1 is SGHRS, CDR2 YFSETQ. This CDR3 is CASSSAGVTDTQYF. In DNA form, the CDR3 reads TGCGCCAGCAGCTCAGCGGGGGTCACAGATACGCAGTATTTT.

The chain employs TRBV6-1 and TRBJ2-7, with a weak D call TRBD2 (6 bases). Germline V CDR1 and CDR2: MNHNS, SASEGT. The CDR3 extends over 13 amino acids. Trimming removed 7 bases from V and 2 bases from J, with 12 bases in between. CDR3 in DNA: TGTGCCAGCAATGTGGGACTTGCCTACGAGCAGTACTTC. It codes for CASNVGLAYEQYF.

V and J are TRBV5-4 and TRBJ2-7; perhaps TRBD1 as D (5 bases). This CDR3 comprises 13 residues. V was trimmed by 5 bases and J by 2 bases, leaving 11 bases between them. Germline V lookup: CDR1 SGHNT, CDR2 YYREEE (reference sequence). CDR3 region: CASSSKGTYEQYF. The DNA of the CDR3 is TGTGCCAGCAGTTCGAAGGGGACCTACGAGCAGTACTTC.

The genes are TRBV11-2 and TRBJ2-7, with D tentatively TRBD1 or TRBD2 (5 bases each). In germline, CDR1 is SGHAT, CDR2 FQNNGV. Trimming took 5 bases from V and 4 from J, leaving 15 bases between them. The CDR3 is 14 amino acids. The CDR3 is CASSPGTHGYEQYF. The CDR3 DNA is TGTGCCAGCAGCCCCGGGACCCACGGGTACGAGCAGTACTTC.

The chain is built from TRBV7-9 and TRBJ2-3, with TRBD1 matching over 8 bases. This CDR3 has 15 residues. J gave up 3 bases and V 4 bases, and 6 bases lay outside the gene matches. The germline V gene has CDR1 SEHNR and CDR2 FQNEAQ (reference sequence). This chain's CDR3 is CASSSGQGSTDTQYF. Written as DNA, the CDR3 is TGTGCCAGCAGCTCAGGACAGGGTAGTACAGATACGCAGTATTTT.

The chain links TRBV7-8 to TRBJ1-2; TRBD1 matches at 8 bases. V trimming: 0 bases; J trimming: 4 bases; junction bases outside the gene matches: 1. Germline CDR1 reads SGHVS; CDR2 reads FQNEAQ. The CDR3 totals 14 residues. The CDR3 protein is CASSLAGTGYGYTF. The CDR3 nucleotides read TGTGCCAGCAGCTTAGCCGGGACAGGCTATGGCTACACCTTC.

As to this clone: Other nucleotide sequences from this sample produce the same CDR3. The chain carries TRBV5-1 and TRBJ2-7; D remains ambiguous. V gave up 3 bases and J gave up 2 bases, with 12 bases separating them. Per germline, CDR1 SGHRS and CDR2 YFSETQ. There are 14 residues in the CDR3. Here the CDR3 reads CASSSGSGTYEQYF. CDR3 bases: TGCGCCAGCAGCTCCGGATCAGGCACCTACGAGCAGTACTTC.

The rearrangement links TRBV25-1 to TRBJ2-7; D may be TRBD2 (6 bases). Germline V gene data show CDR1 as MGHDK and CDR2 as SYGVNS. CDR3 length: 16 amino acids. Trimming left V 4 bases short and J 2 bases short, with 18 bases between. The CDR3 nucleotides read TGTGCCAGCAGTGCCGCCGGGACGGGACTCCCCTACGAGCAGTACTTC. Protein sequence: CASSAAGTGLPYEQYF.

J is TRBJ2-7 and V is TRBV15; weak D call: TRBD2 (6 bases). The CDR3 loop spans 14 amino acids. Germline V gene lookup returns CDR1 LNHNV and CDR2 YYDKDF (reference sequence). Trimming removed 4 bases at V and 5 bases at J, with 15 bases between. CDR3 coding DNA: TGTGCCACCAGCACGGGGGTCCCGGGGGACGAGCAGTACTTC. Amino acid sequence: CATSTGVPGDEQYF.

This clone was observed a few times. The chain combines TRBV5-1 with TRBJ1-2, with a weak D call TRBD1 (6 bases). Deletions cut 1 base from V and 7 bases from J, with 17 bases between. Looked up from germline, CDR1 is SGHRS and CDR2 is YFSETQ. This CDR3 has 15 amino acids. The CDR3 sequence: CASSLLAGDLIGYTF. For the CDR3, the DNA is TGCGCCAGCAGCTTGTTGGCAGGGGACTTGATTGGCTACACCTTC.

The chain employs TRBV28 and TRBJ2-6; 7 positions match TRBD1. This CDR3 has 17 amino acids. Germline V lookup: CDR1 MDHEN, CDR2 SYDVKM. J was trimmed by 0 bases and V by 5 bases; bases with no gene match: 7. The CDR3 loop is CASSGDRTLSGANVLTF. CDR3 nucleotides: TGTGCCAGCAGTGGGGACAGAACACTCTCTGGGGCCAACGTCCTGACTTTC.

This clone was seen more than once but under ten times. V usage is TRBV6-4 and J usage is TRBJ2-2; a weak D match, TRBD2 (5 bases). This CDR3 has 13 amino acids. The V end was cut by 0 bases, the J end by 6 bases, with 5 bases between. The V gene's germline CDR1 is MRHNA and CDR2 SNTAGT. The DNA for the CDR3 is TGTGCCAGCAGTGACTCGGAGGCCGGGGAGCTGTTTTTT. The encoded protein is CASSDSEAGELFF.

The chain couples TRBV12-5 to TRBJ1-5; D unclear. The germline CDR1 and CDR2 sequences are LGHNT and FRNRAP. V lost 10 bases to trimming and J lost 1 base, with 20 bases between them. This CDR3 is built from 16 residues. The chain's CDR3 is CAIVACWANSNQPQHF. The CDR3 nucleotides read TGTGCTATAGTGGCTTGTTGGGCGAACAGCAATCAGCCCCAGCATTTT.

The chain links TRBV14 to TRBJ1-1, with D unresolved. The CDR3 spans 14 residues. CDR1 is SGHDN and CDR2 is FVKESK in the germline V gene. The V and J ends lost 4 bases and 1 base respectively, with 10 bases between them. In nucleotides, the CDR3 is TGTGCCAGCAGCCTGGGGAGGTGGAACACTGAAGCTTTCTTT. Translated, it gives CASSLGRWNTEAFF.

J is TRBJ1-2 and V is TRBV7-8; 7 bases agree with TRBD1. Germline V gene sequence: CDR1 SGHVS, CDR2 FQNEAQ. Unmatched junction bases numbered 6, after V lost 2 bases and J lost 0 bases. The CDR3 consists of 16 residues. DNA of the CDR3: TGTGCCAGCAGCTTAACGTCCGGGACAGCTAACTATGGCTACACCTTC. This gives the protein CASSLTSGTANYGYTF.

This clone was seen a few times. The rearrangement uses TRBV4-3 and TRBJ1-2, with 10 nucleotides matching TRBD1. The CDR3 totals 17 residues. CDR1 and CDR2 from the germline V gene are LGHNA and YSLEER. Losses at the gene ends were 1 base for V and 4 bases for J; bases not matched to a gene: 9. DNA for the CDR3: TGCGCCAGCAGCCAAGCCGGGACAGGGGTTGTAGGCTATGGCTACACCTTC. As protein: CASSQAGTGVVGYGYTF.

The chain links TRBV29-1 to TRBJ2-1, with D uncertain. The CDR3 consists of 13 residues. Germline V gene lookup returns CDR1 SQVTM and CDR2 ANQGSEA. V was shortened by 7 bases and J by 4 bases, with 14 bases between the two germline ends. The CDR3 sequence: CSGQEGSYNEQFF. CDR3 DNA: TGCAGCGGCCAGGAAGGATCATACAATGAGCAGTTCTTC.

J is TRBJ2-3 and V is TRBV2, with a tentative D call TRBD1 (6 bases). From germline, CDR1 is SNHLY and CDR2 FYNNEI. This CDR3 spans 14 amino acids. Between the trimmed V and J ends, which lost 8 bases and 6 bases, there was a span of 18 bases. CDR3 in amino acids: CASLVGEGVDTQYF. CDR3 nucleotides: TGTGCCAGCTTAGTAGGAGAGGGGGTGGATACGCAGTATTTT.

Written as DNA, the CDR3 is TGTGCCAGTCTTGGACAGGGCGACACCGGGGAGCTGTTTTTT. Translating gives CASLGQGDTGELFF. The chain uses TRBV6-6 and TRBJ2-2; the match to TRBD1 covers 8 bases. Unmatched junction bases numbered 6, after V lost 9 bases and J lost 3 bases. The germline gives CDR1 MNHNY, CDR2 SVGAGI (reference sequence). This CDR3 spans 14 amino acids.

For the CDR3, the DNA is TGTGCCAGCAGCTTAAACGGGGGGACTGAGCAGTTCTTC. Translating it yields CASSLNGGTEQFF. The chain recombines TRBV7-7 with TRBJ2-1, with 7 bases aligning to TRBD2. The junction had 4 bases not matched to a gene; V was cut back by 2 bases and J by 9 bases. CDR3 length: 13 residues. Germline V gene data show CDR1 as SSHAT and CDR2 as FNYEAQ (reference sequence). Full variable domain (rest looked up from reference TRBV7-7 and TRBJ2-1): GAGVSQSPRYKVTKRGQDVTLRCDPISSHATLYWYQQALGQGPEFLTYFNYEAQPDKSGLPSDRFSAERPEGSISTLTIQRTEQRDSAMYRCASSLNGGTEQFFGPGTRLTVL.

A note on this clone: The same CDR3 arises from other DNA sequences in this sample as well. The V and J genes are TRBV5-1 and TRBJ2-5, with D unresolved. V was clipped by 0 bases and J by 2 bases, with 8 bases between them. This CDR3 has 14 residues. Germline CDR1 SGHRS, CDR2 YFSETQ. This CDR3 is CASSLEPAQETQYF. CDR3 nucleotides: TGCGCCAGCAGCTTGGAACCGGCACAAGAGACCCAGTACTTC.

This chain's CDR3 is CASSERGGPNQPQHF. The CDR3 DNA reads as TGTGCCAGCAGTGAACGGGGGGGCCCGAATCAGCCCCAGCATTTT. This sequence joins TRBV2 and TRBJ1-5; weak D call: TRBD1 (6 bases). V was pared by 2 bases and J by 4 bases, with 12 bases between. The germline gives CDR1 SNHLY, CDR2 FYNNEI. This CDR3 has 15 residues.

This rearrangement joins TRBV28 to TRBJ1-2; no definite D call. The CDR3 contains 12 residues. Germline lookup yields CDR1 MDHEN and CDR2 SYDVKM. V dropped 8 bases and J dropped 4 bases, with 11 bases sitting between them. CDR3 amino acids: CASAKGGYGYTF. CDR3 bases: TGTGCCAGCGCGAAAGGAGGCTATGGCTACACCTTC.